A single sample gave rise to the 26 T cell receptor beta chains below, sequenced in a study of T cell changes during pregnancy in multiple sclerosis. Generated by immunoSEQ multiplex PCR, the TCRdb table keeps only in-frame clones and is missing some. The data show more than 45,000 clones, around 93% seen once. The sample consisted of CD8+ T cells from peripheral blood mononuclear cells, taken in the second trimester of pregnancy. These receptors originate from a female donor with multiple sclerosis, enrolled in a pregnancy study.

The chain uses TRBV7-3 and TRBJ2-7; D is perhaps TRBD1 (6 bases). CDR1 and CDR2 from the germline V gene are SGHTA and FQGTGA. The CDR3 contains 15 residues. With 1 base removed from V and 3 bases from J, the gap between germline ends came to 13 bases. The CDR3 DNA is TGTGCCAGCAGCTTAATGGCAGGGGAAGGCTACGAGCAGTACTTC. Protein product: CASSLMAGEGYEQYF. Combining the CDR3 with reference TRBV7-3 and TRBJ2-7 gives the whole variable domain GAGVSQTPSNKVTEKGKYVELRCDPISGHTALYWYRQSLGQGPEFLIYFQGTGAADDSGLPNDRFFAVRPEGSVSTLKIQRTERGDSAVYLCASSLMAGEGYEQYFGPGTRLTVT.

The chain has TRBV12-5 and TRBJ2-7, with a weak D call TRBD2 (5 bases). CDR1 and CDR2 (germline): LGHNT, FRNRAP. The CDR3 covers 15 residues. The V end lost 0 bases, the J end lost 0 bases, and 9 bases lay between the germline ends. The CDR3 here is CASGLVSGSSYEQYF. CDR3 in DNA: TGTGCTAGTGGTTTGGTCAGCGGTAGCTCCTACGAGCAGTACTTC.

This sequence joins TRBV6-1 and TRBJ2-1, with 7 bases matching TRBD2. This CDR3 comprises 17 residues. The J segment lost 0 bases and the V segment lost 3 bases, leaving 8 bases of the junction unmatched. Looked up from germline, CDR1 is MNHNS and CDR2 is SASEGT. Here the CDR3 DNA reads TGTGCCAGCAGTGATGAGGTGGGGGGGTTCTCCTACAATGAGCAGTTCTTC. It is translated as CASSDEVGGFSYNEQFF.

The sample holds one count of this clone. In DNA, the CDR3 is TGTGCCAGCAGCCCCCGGGGGGGGAAGAGGAACACTGAAGCTTTCTTT. It encodes CASSPRGGKRNTEAFF. The chain couples TRBV7-9 to TRBJ1-1; perhaps TRBD1 as D (5 bases). Trimming pared 5 bases from V and 1 base from J, leaving 17 bases between. CDR1 is SEHNR and CDR2 is FQNEAQ in the germline V gene (reference sequence). This CDR3 spans 16 amino acids.

V usage is TRBV27 and J usage is TRBJ2-3; D unclear. Trimming pared 1 base from V and 0 bases from J, leaving 8 bases between. This CDR3 region has 15 residues. Germline loops: CDR1 MNHEY, CDR2 SMNVEV (reference sequence). CDR3 protein: CASSLLRQSTDTQYF. CDR3 nucleotide sequence: TGTGCCAGCAGTTTATTGAGACAAAGCACAGATACGCAGTATTTT.

As to this clone: Other DNA sequences within the sample encode an identical CDR3. The gene calls are TRBV9 and TRBJ2-2, with D uncertain. Between the trimmed V and J ends, which lost 2 bases and 7 bases, there was a span of 6 bases. The CDR3 has 12 amino acids. Germline assignment: CDR1 SGDLS and CDR2 YYNGEE. This chain's CDR3 is CASSVRGGELFF. The CDR3 region has the DNA TGTGCCAGCAGCGTTCGCGGCGGGGAGCTGTTTTTT.

V is TRBV7-8 and J is TRBJ2-3; maybe TRBD1 (5 bases). Germline V gives CDR1 SGHVS, CDR2 FQNEAQ. V was cut by 4 bases and J by 5 bases, with 10 bases left in between. The CDR3 consists of 13 residues. CDR3 in amino acids: CASSSWGEDTQYF. The CDR3, as DNA: TGTGCCAGCAGCTCTTGGGGCGAAGATACGCAGTATTTT. The full variable domain, rest sourced from reference TRBV7-8 and TRBJ2-3, is GAGVSQSPRYKVAKRGQDVALRCDPISGHVSLFWYQQALGQGPEFLTYFQNEAQLDKSGLPSDRFFAERPEGSVSTLKIQRTQQEDSAVYLCASSSWGEDTQYFGPGTRLTVL.

J is TRBJ2-1 and V is TRBV28; 10 bases map to TRBD2. CDR3 length: 15 amino acids. Germline lookup yields CDR1 MDHEN and CDR2 SYDVKM. V gave up 2 bases and J gave up 4 bases; unmatched junction bases: 2. The CDR3 sequence: CASSLALAGYNEQFF. DNA for the CDR3: TGTGCCAGCAGTTTAGCACTAGCGGGGTACAATGAGCAGTTCTTC.

The rearrangement uses TRBV4-1 and TRBJ1-3; the D gene is possibly TRBD1 (5 bases). From germline, CDR1 is MGHRA and CDR2 YSYEKL. Trimming removed 0 bases from V and 3 bases from J, with 12 bases in between. This CDR3 has 16 amino acids. The CDR3 DNA sequence: TGCGCCAGCAGCCAAGATCGCGGGGGTAGTGGAAACACCATATATTTT. Translation: CASSQDRGGSGNTIYF.

The V call is TRBV29-1, the J call TRBJ2-7; D might be TRBD1 (6 bases). V lost 3 bases, J lost 1 base, and 10 bases lay in between. The CDR3 loop spans 13 amino acids. Germline V gives CDR1 SQVTM, CDR2 ANQGSEA. CDR3 protein: CSVEDSTSYEQYF. DNA of the CDR3: TGCAGCGTTGAGGACAGTACATCCTACGAGCAGTACTTC.

The V and J genes are TRBV5-6 and TRBJ2-2; 7 bases align to TRBD2. V dropped 4 bases and J dropped 7; count of bases not matched to a gene: 1. The V gene's germline CDR1 is SGHDT and CDR2 YYEEEE. This CDR3 has 12 amino acids. The CDR3 sequence: CASSIAGGELFF. The CDR3 nucleotides read TGTGCCAGCAGCATAGCGGGCGGGGAGCTGTTTTTT.

The chain couples TRBV7-3 to TRBJ2-1; D may be TRBD2 (5 bases). Germline V gene sequence: CDR1 SGHTA, CDR2 FQGTGA. V lost 1 base and J lost 7, with 8 bases in between. This CDR3 spans 13 amino acids. CDR3 loop: CASSLRLMNEQFF. The DNA for the CDR3 is TGTGCCAGCAGCTTAAGACTAATGAATGAGCAGTTCTTC.

The V and J genes are TRBV5-4 and TRBJ1-6; 10 positions match TRBD1. V shed 4 bases and J 9 bases; nucleotides not matched to a gene: 4. CDR3 length: 14 residues. Per the germline V gene, CDR1 is SGHNT and CDR2 is YYREEE (reference sequence). The CDR3 spells CASSPGTGVSPLHF. CDR3 nucleotide sequence: TGTGCCAGCAGCCCCGGGACAGGGGTTTCACCCCTCCACTTT.

This chain uses TRBV7-2 with TRBJ2-3, with 9 positions matching TRBD2. The CDR3 loop spans 16 amino acids. CDR1 and CDR2 (germline): SGHTA, FQGNSA. The V and J ends lost 1 base and 2 bases, in that order; junction bases with no gene match: 4. The CDR3 reads CASSLEGGGATDTQYF. The DNA for the CDR3 is TGTGCCAGCAGCTTAGAGGGCGGGGGGGCCACAGATACGCAGTATTTT.

The rearrangement uses TRBV6-1 and TRBJ2-6; 7 positions agree with TRBD2. Per the germline V gene, CDR1 is MNHNS and CDR2 is SASEGT. The V segment lost 11 bases and the J segment 1 base; nucleotides outside the gene matches: 8. The CDR3 has 15 amino acids. CDR3 sequence reads: CALQGGVSGANVLTF. The CDR3 coding sequence is TGTGCCCTCCAGGGAGGGGTATCTGGGGCCAACGTCCTGACTTTC.

The CDR3 sequence: CASSSSGRASYEQYF. The CDR3 nucleotides read TGTGCCAGCAGTTCTAGCGGGAGGGCCTCCTACGAGCAGTACTTC. The V gene is TRBV27, the J gene TRBJ2-7; TRBD2 aligns across 12 bases. This CDR3 is built from 15 residues. Germline V lookup: CDR1 MNHEY, CDR2 SMNVEV (reference sequence). V dropped 4 bases and J dropped 0; count of bases not matched to a gene: 1.

This chain joins TRBV10-3 and TRBJ2-7, with TRBD1 identical over 7 bases. This CDR3 is 15 amino acids long. CDR1 ENHRY and CDR2 SYGVKD come from the germline V gene. Trimming cost V 2 bases and J 0 bases; bases outside gene matches: 4. In DNA, the CDR3 is TGTGCCATCAGTGAGGAGGCAGGGGGCTCCTACGAGCAGTACTTC. Protein product: CAISEEAGGSYEQYF.

The genes are TRBV7-6 and TRBJ2-7, with D possibly TRBD2 on 5 matching bases. The CDR3 has 14 amino acids. V was trimmed by 5 bases and J by 6 bases, leaving 17 bases between them. The germline CDR1 and CDR2 sequences are SGHVS and FNYEAQ. The CDR3 reads CASSPPATGSEQYF. The CDR3 DNA is TGTGCCAGCAGCCCCCCGGCCACGGGGTCCGAGCAGTACTTC.

V usage is TRBV27 and J usage is TRBJ2-3; maybe TRBD1 (6 bases). V lost 7 bases, J lost 0 bases, and 14 bases lay in between. The germline gives CDR1 MNHEY, CDR2 SMNVEV (reference sequence). The CDR3 has 15 residues. The DNA for the CDR3 is TGTGCCAGCAAAGACAGGCGTTCTAGCACAGATACGCAGTATTTT. This encodes CASKDRRSSTDTQYF.

The genes are TRBV2 and TRBJ2-7; 7 bases are shared with TRBD2. The CDR3 contains 15 residues. Germline V gene sequence: CDR1 SNHLY, CDR2 FYNNEI. The J segment lost 6 bases and the V segment lost 6 bases, leaving 14 bases of the junction unmatched. The CDR3 region has the DNA TGTGCCAGCAGGGCTCCCCAGCGGGGCCAGGTCGAGCAGTACTTC. Protein product: CASRAPQRGQVEQYF.

This chain joins TRBV5-4 and TRBJ1-1, with 10 bases matching TRBD1. Looked up from germline, CDR1 is SGHNT and CDR2 is YYREEE (reference sequence). J lost 8 bases, V lost 5 bases, and 3 bases had no gene match. This CDR3 contains 12 residues. CDR3 protein: CASSWGQGEAFF. The DNA of the CDR3 is TGTGCCAGCAGTTGGGGACAGGGGGAAGCTTTCTTT.

The CDR3 nucleotides read TGCGCCAGCAGTGAGTTTAGTAGGGACAGGGCTAACTATGGCTACACCTTC. Protein: CASSEFSRDRANYGYTF. The rearrangement links TRBV10-1 to TRBJ1-2; TRBD1 matches 9 bases. Germline V gene lookup returns CDR1 WNHNN and CDR2 SYGVQD (reference sequence). The CDR3 totals 17 residues. Unmatched junction bases numbered 6, after V lost 1 base and J lost 0 bases.

The V and J genes are TRBV2 and TRBJ2-1; TRBD2 aligns across 7 bases. V lost 4 bases to trimming and J lost 8 bases; unmatched junction nucleotides: 14. The CDR3 is 16 residues long. Germline assignment: CDR1 SNHLY and CDR2 FYNNEI. CDR3 sequence: CASSARAKLAQDEQFF. In DNA form, the CDR3 reads TGTGCCAGCAGTGCACGGGCCAAACTAGCGCAAGATGAGCAGTTCTTC.

V usage is TRBV6-6 and J usage is TRBJ1-1; D is unclear. The CDR3 runs 16 residues. CDR1 MNHNY and CDR2 SVGAGI come from the germline V gene (reference sequence). V gave up 2 bases and J gave up 7 bases, with 20 bases separating them. This CDR3 reads CASSYGVLYEGGEAFF. The DNA for the CDR3 is TGTGCCAGCAGTTACGGGGTTCTCTATGAAGGAGGTGAAGCTTTCTTT.

The V gene is TRBV2, the J gene TRBJ2-3, with unresolved D. This CDR3 spans 17 amino acids. Trimming took off 3 bases at V and 2 bases at J, with 18 bases between the two ends. The germline gives CDR1 SNHLY, CDR2 FYNNEI. The CDR3 spells CASSDIEATSITDTQYF. The CDR3 region has the DNA TGTGCCAGCAGTGACATTGAGGCCACCTCCATCACAGATACGCAGTATTTT.

The gene calls are TRBV19 and TRBJ1-5; TRBD1 matches at 12 bases. Trimming took 8 bases from V and 6 from J; bases not matched to a gene: 14. The CDR3 covers 17 residues. In germline, CDR1 is LNHDA, CDR2 SQIVND (reference sequence). The CDR3 protein is CASSFRDRGPKGQPQHF. The CDR3 bases are TGTGCCAGTTCTTTCCGGGACAGGGGGCCGAAGGGTCAGCCCCAGCATTTT.